This is a list of T cell receptor beta chains from one sample in a study of blood T cells in healthy people across ages. One entry per CDR3 protein results from TCRdb running MiXCR on the 5' RACE reads. The data show 500,000 to 700,000 distinct CDR3 sequences, about 30% seen once. The sequencing input was blood. These receptors all stem from a woman aged 80 or over in good health. Each CDR3 is given with its conserved first and last residue. Fields, in order: D gene, clone size, V gene, J gene, CDR3 DNA, CDR3 protein. The D gene is left open where the match is weak. Size is stated for part of the rows, as once, few or many counts, or as a class when the clone is expanded.

D gene: NA; clone size: NA; V gene: TRBV29-1; J gene: TRBJ2-1; CDR3 DNA: TGCAGCGGCGCTGACGGAGACAATGAGCAGTTCTTC; CDR3 protein: CSGADGDNEQFF
D gene: NA; clone size: many; V gene: TRBV5-1; J gene: TRBJ2-4; CDR3 DNA: TGCGCCAGCAGCTCGGGGTCCAAAAACATTCAGTACTTC; CDR3 protein: CASSSGSKNIQYF
D gene: NA; clone size: NA; V gene: TRBV7-6; J gene: TRBJ1-2; CDR3 DNA: TGTGCCAGCAGTGGGACGGCGGCGGACTATGGCTACACCTTC; CDR3 protein: CASSGTAADYGYTF
D gene: TRBD2; clone size: few; V gene: TRBV20-1; J gene: TRBJ2-7; CDR3 DNA: TGCAGTGCTAAAAAGGTAGCGGGGGCCTACAATGAGCAGTACTTC; CDR3 protein: CSAKKVAGAYNEQYF
D gene: NA; clone size: once; V gene: TRBV20-1; J gene: TRBJ1-6; CDR3 DNA: TGCAGTGCTAGAATAGGTGGTGGCAATTCACCCCTCCACTTT; CDR3 protein: CSARIGGGNSPLHF
D gene: NA; clone size: many; V gene: TRBV4-2; J gene: TRBJ1-2; CDR3 DNA: TGTGCCAGCAGCCAAGAACTGACAGGATTGAGAGGCTACACCTTC; CDR3 protein: CASSQELTGLRGYTF
D gene: NA; clone size: many; V gene: TRBV7-8; J gene: TRBJ1-6; CDR3 DNA: TGTGCCAGCAGCCCATACGGTATGGGGTCTAATAATTCACCCCTCCACTTT; CDR3 protein: CASSPYGMGSNNSPLHF
D gene: NA; clone size: once; V gene: TRBV14; J gene: TRBJ2-5; CDR3 DNA: TGTACCAGCAGCCAAAAATGGGGGGTCCTTCAGACCCAGTACTTC; CDR3 protein: CTSSQKWGVLQTQYF
D gene: TRBD2; clone size: few; V gene: TRBV6-2/TRBV6-3; J gene: TRBJ2-5; CDR3 DNA: TGTGCCAGCAGTTACTCATCGGGGAGGGTCCAAGAGACCCAGTACTTC; CDR3 protein: CASSYSSGRVQETQYF
D gene: NA; clone size: NA; V gene: TRBV3-1; J gene: TRBJ1-1; CDR3 DNA: TGTGCCAGCAGTATGACCCAGGGTTCCGAAGCTTTCTTT; CDR3 protein: CASSMTQGSEAFF
D gene: NA; clone size: many; V gene: TRBV7-9; J gene: TRBJ2-3; CDR3 DNA: TGTGCCAGCAGCTCCCCCCCCGGGTATACGCAGTATTTT; CDR3 protein: CASSSPPGYTQYF
D gene: TRBD2; clone size: NA; V gene: TRBV29-1; J gene: TRBJ2-1; CDR3 DNA: TGCAGCGTTGAATCGGCTAGCGGGGGCCTGCACAATGAGCAGTTCTTC; CDR3 protein: CSVESASGGLHNEQFF
D gene: TRBD1; clone size: many; V gene: TRBV7-2; J gene: TRBJ2-3; CDR3 DNA: TGTGCCAGCAGCGCCCGGGACAGGGGAACAGATACGCAGTATTTT; CDR3 protein: CASSARDRGTDTQYF
D gene: NA; clone size: NA; V gene: TRBV9; J gene: TRBJ2-3; CDR3 DNA: TGTGTCAGCAGCCCCCGGTCGGGGACACCGGTCGCAGATACGCAGTATTTT; CDR3 protein: CVSSPRSGTPVADTQYF
D gene: NA; clone size: many; V gene: TRBV20-1; J gene: TRBJ2-7; CDR3 DNA: TGCAGTGCTAGTATATACAGCCTGGGGAAATCCTACGAGCAGTACTTC; CDR3 protein: CSASIYSLGKSYEQYF
D gene: NA; clone size: NA; V gene: TRBV5-1; J gene: TRBJ2-3; CDR3 DNA: TGCGCCGGCAGCTTGGTTATGGGTTTGGATACGCAGTATTTT; CDR3 protein: CAGSLVMGLDTQYF
D gene: NA; clone size: NA; V gene: TRBV29-1; J gene: TRBJ1-1; CDR3 DNA: TGCAGCGCTGCGGTTAAGCAATCGACGCCAAACACTGAAGCTTTCTTT; CDR3 protein: CSAAVKQSTPNTEAFF
D gene: TRBD1; clone size: NA; V gene: TRBV24-1; J gene: TRBJ2-7; CDR3 DNA: TGTGCCACCAGTGATTTGGCCAGGGGGCAGAAGTACTTC; CDR3 protein: CATSDLARGQKYF
D gene: NA; clone size: few; V gene: TRBV28; J gene: TRBJ2-1; CDR3 DNA: TGTGCCAGCAGTTTCTTATGGGAGCAGTTCTTC; CDR3 protein: CASSFLWEQFF
D gene: NA; clone size: NA; V gene: TRBV2; J gene: TRBJ1-1; CDR3 DNA: TGTGCCAGCAGTGAAGATCCAGGGGTAACCACTGAAGCTTTCTTT; CDR3 protein: CASSEDPGVTTEAFF
D gene: NA; clone size: many; V gene: TRBV9; J gene: TRBJ2-1; CDR3 DNA: TGTGCCAGCAGCGTAGGTCAAAGTAACCTTTTAGACAATGAGCAGTTCTTC; CDR3 protein: CASSVGQSNLLDNEQFF
D gene: NA; clone size: many; V gene: TRBV28; J gene: TRBJ2-7; CDR3 DNA: TGTGCCAGCAGTTTGTTGCCGAACGGACGGGGCGAGCAGTACTTC; CDR3 protein: CASSLLPNGRGEQYF
D gene: NA; clone size: NA; V gene: TRBV5-1; J gene: TRBJ1-6; CDR3 DNA: TGCGCCAGCAGCTCTTACGGTGGGGCTTATAATTCACCCCTCCACTTT; CDR3 protein: CASSSYGGAYNSPLHF
D gene: NA; clone size: many; V gene: TRBV12-3/TRBV12-4; J gene: TRBJ2-7; CDR3 DNA: TGTGCCAGCAGTTTAGAAACCTTTTCCTACGAGCAGTACTTC; CDR3 protein: CASSLETFSYEQYF
D gene: NA; clone size: NA; V gene: TRBV7-9; J gene: TRBJ2-5; CDR3 DNA: TGTGCCAGCAGCTTAGAGGGGTTTCGGGAGCAGTACTTC; CDR3 protein: CASSLEGFREQYF
D gene: TRBD2; clone size: many; V gene: TRBV6-2/TRBV6-3; J gene: TRBJ2-7; CDR3 DNA: TGTGCCAGCAGCGGAAGCGGGGTCACCTACGAGCAGTACTTC; CDR3 protein: CASSGSGVTYEQYF
D gene: NA; clone size: few; V gene: TRBV9; J gene: TRBJ1-1; CDR3 DNA: TGTGCCAGCAACGGGGGGAATGACGCTGAAGCTTTCTTT; CDR3 protein: CASNGGNDAEAFF
D gene: TRBD2; clone size: many; V gene: TRBV6-6; J gene: TRBJ2-7; CDR3 DNA: TGTGCCAGCAGTGATCTAAAGGGAGCGGGGGGTAGCGAGCAGTACTTC; CDR3 protein: CASSDLKGAGGSEQYF
D gene: TRBD1; clone size: NA; V gene: TRBV5-6; J gene: TRBJ1-2; CDR3 DNA: TGTGCCAGCAGCTGGGCCGGGACAGGGCTGGATGGCTACACCTTC; CDR3 protein: CASSWAGTGLDGYTF
D gene: NA; clone size: NA; V gene: TRBV7-8; J gene: TRBJ2-5; CDR3 DNA: TGTGCCAGCAGCTTAGAAGGCAGGGTTCTCGATGAGCAGTACTTC; CDR3 protein: CASSLEGRVLDEQYF
D gene: NA; clone size: few; V gene: TRBV28; J gene: TRBJ2-7; CDR3 DNA: TGTGCCAGCAGTGCCCCGAGAGGGATCGATGAGCAGTACTTC; CDR3 protein: CASSAPRGIDEQYF
D gene: TRBD1; clone size: many; V gene: TRBV5-1; J gene: TRBJ2-5; CDR3 DNA: TGCGCCAGCAGCTTGCAGGGGGCGCTCCAAGAGACCCAGTACTTC; CDR3 protein: CASSLQGALQETQYF
D gene: NA; clone size: many; V gene: TRBV5-1; J gene: TRBJ2-3; CDR3 DNA: TGCGCCAGCAGCCTCTCAGGTTGGACAGATACGCAGTATTTT; CDR3 protein: CASSLSGWTDTQYF
D gene: NA; clone size: many; V gene: TRBV6-5; J gene: TRBJ2-7; CDR3 DNA: TGTGCCAGCAGTTACTCGCCCAACTTAGGGGCCGCGTCCTACGAGCAGTACTTC; CDR3 protein: CASSYSPNLGAASYEQYF
D gene: TRBD1; clone size: many; V gene: TRBV4-2; J gene: TRBJ2-7; CDR3 DNA: TGTGCCAGCAGCCTTTACTCCGGGACAGGGATAACCTACGAGCAGTACTTC; CDR3 protein: CASSLYSGTGITYEQYF
D gene: NA; clone size: many; V gene: TRBV7-9; J gene: TRBJ2-5; CDR3 DNA: TGTGCCAGCAGCTTAGGCACAGGACGGGAAGAGACCCAGTACTTC; CDR3 protein: CASSLGTGREETQYF
D gene: TRBD2; clone size: many; V gene: TRBV27; J gene: TRBJ2-1; CDR3 DNA: TGTGCCAGCAGTATAGCGGGGGCTCACAATGAGCAGTTCTTC; CDR3 protein: CASSIAGAHNEQFF
D gene: NA; clone size: NA; V gene: TRBV7-2; J gene: TRBJ2-7; CDR3 DNA: TGTGCCAGCACCTCCGACTACGAGCAGTACTTC; CDR3 protein: CASTSDYEQYF
D gene: NA; clone size: many; V gene: TRBV5-4; J gene: TRBJ2-7; CDR3 DNA: TGTGCCAGCAGCTCCACCGAGACCTACTACGAGCAGTACTTC; CDR3 protein: CASSSTETYYEQYF
D gene: TRBD2; clone size: many; V gene: TRBV6-2/TRBV6-3; J gene: TRBJ2-4; CDR3 DNA: TGTGCCAGCAGTTACCGGGGACTAGCGGGGGCCCAAGGAAGAAACATTCAGTACTTC; CDR3 protein: CASSYRGLAGAQGRNIQYF
D gene: TRBD1; clone size: few; V gene: TRBV5-1; J gene: TRBJ2-7; CDR3 DNA: TGCGCCAGCAGCTTGGTCCTGGGACAGACCTACGGGCAGTACTTC; CDR3 protein: CASSLVLGQTYGQYF
D gene: NA; clone size: NA; V gene: TRBV12-3/TRBV12-4; J gene: TRBJ2-3; CDR3 DNA: TGTGCCAGCACTAAAGGGCCTAGCGCAGATGCGCAGTATTTT; CDR3 protein: CASTKGPSADAQYF
D gene: TRBD1; clone size: NA; V gene: TRBV5-1; J gene: TRBJ2-2; CDR3 DNA: TGCGCCAGCAGCTTGGAGGACAGGGCTATGAACCCAGTCACCGGGGAGCTGTTTTTT; CDR3 protein: CASSLEDRAMNPVTGELFF
D gene: TRBD2; clone size: NA; V gene: TRBV19; J gene: TRBJ2-5; CDR3 DNA: TGTGCCAGTAGTATGGGAACTAGCGGGGGGCCGTCGCAAGAGACCCAGTACTTC; CDR3 protein: CASSMGTSGGPSQETQYF
D gene: TRBD1; clone size: many; V gene: TRBV7-9; J gene: TRBJ1-1; CDR3 DNA: TGTGCCAGCAGCTTAGAGAACAGGGGGCGAGGCACTGAAGCTTTCTTT; CDR3 protein: CASSLENRGRGTEAFF
D gene: NA; clone size: many; V gene: TRBV9; J gene: TRBJ2-5; CDR3 DNA: TGTGCCAGCAGCACGGGACCGGAACCCAAGACCCAGTACTTC; CDR3 protein: CASSTGPEPKTQYF
D gene: NA; clone size: few; V gene: TRBV6-1; J gene: TRBJ2-3; CDR3 DNA: TGTGCCAGCCTCAGGGGGGGGCGGAGAGATACGCAGTATTTT; CDR3 protein: CASLRGGRRDTQYF
D gene: TRBD2; clone size: NA; V gene: TRBV7-2; J gene: TRBJ2-5; CDR3 DNA: TGTGCCAGCAGCCGGGGGGGACCCTACAATGAGCAGTACTTC; CDR3 protein: CASSRGGPYNEQYF
D gene: NA; clone size: many; V gene: TRBV9; J gene: TRBJ2-7; CDR3 DNA: TGTGCCAGCAGCTTTCTACCAAGCTCCTACGAGCAGTACTTC; CDR3 protein: CASSFLPSSYEQYF
D gene: NA; clone size: once; V gene: TRBV7-2; J gene: TRBJ2-5; CDR3 DNA: TGTGCCAGCAGATCCCGACAGGTTGGGGAGACCCAGTACTTC; CDR3 protein: CASRSRQVGETQYF
D gene: NA; clone size: NA; V gene: TRBV7-9; J gene: TRBJ1-4; CDR3 DNA: TGTGCCAGCAGCTTAGCTACAGAAACTAATGAAAAACTGTTTTTT; CDR3 protein: CASSLATETNEKLFF
D gene: TRBD2; clone size: NA; V gene: TRBV20-1; J gene: TRBJ2-3; CDR3 DNA: TGCAGTGCTATCGTGAGGAGCGGGGGGATGACAGATACGCAGTATTTT; CDR3 protein: CSAIVRSGGMTDTQYF